This T cell receptor beta chain stems from a study of CD8 T cells in ankylosing spondylitis. Comments on this clonotype: Its antigen is not known.

TCR beta libraries were made by quantitative 5'-RACE with molecular barcodes. TCRdb recomputed calls from the 5' RACE reads with MiXCR, one row per CDR3 protein. The table includes 200,000 to 250,000 distinct CDR3 sequences, approximately 16% detected once. With V trimmed by 3 bases and J by 4 bases, 4 bases remained unmatched. Germline CDR1 reads SEHNR; CDR2 reads FQNEAQ (reference sequence). This CDR3 has 15 residues. Broader study findings: Peripheral blood samples showed relatively rare disease-linked clones, and these clones were CD8+. Researchers reportedly found disease-linked clones significantly enriched in matched ankylosing spondylitis synovial fluid. A motif in TCR beta, a set of under ten highly homologous variants, appeared characteristic of ankylosing spondylitis blood.

The gene calls are TRBV7-9 and TRBJ1-5, with 9 bases that match TRBD1. Sample: blood, either unsorted or a sorted T cell fraction (not recorded which). The receptor comes from a male donor with ankylosing spondylitis. The CDR3 is CASSFGTGRNQPQHF. The DNA of the CDR3 is TGTGCCAGCAGCTTCGGGACAGGGAGGAATCAGCCCCAGCATTTT.